This T cell receptor beta chain originates from a study of cytomegalovirus exposure and HLA in healthy donors. About this clone itself: Its antigen is unidentified.

This CDR3 has 12 residues. Germline CDR1 ENHRY, CDR2 SYGVKD. V shed 5 bases and J shed 1 base, with 6 bases lying between them. Study-wide results and limits: The study labeled around 160 TCR beta chains cytomegalovirus-associated. Later analysis identified a missense DCLRE1C variant that was linked to TCR beta V- and J-gene trimming. Earlier analysis looked at TCR beta V segments, and most were productive about 87% or about 30% of the time.

The PCR employed 60 Vbeta primers together with 13 Jbeta primers. This table comes from immunoSEQ multiplex PCR, and its TCRdb copy is limited to in-frame clones, with some not included. The sample lists 150,000 to 200,000 clones, almost 85% occurring once. Donors likely had unrecorded immune exposures despite being nominally healthy when sampled. The source material was PBMCs. This clonotype was sampled from a boy between 2 and 10 years old in good health and CMV-seronegative. The chain links TRBV10-3 to TRBJ2-7, with a tentative D call TRBD1 (5 bases). The CDR3 nucleotides read TGTGCCATCAGTCAGGGTTCCTACGAGCAGTACTTC. Its protein product is CAISQGSYEQYF.